The 14 T cell receptor beta chains listed next were all sequenced from one sample in a study of blood T cells in healthy people across ages. For the second PCR, which ran for 7 to 11 cycles, a sample-barcoded 5' primer and a J-beta primer mix were used. In TCRdb, the 5' RACE reads were re-called with MiXCR into one record per CDR3 protein. Of about 720,000 distinct CDR3 sequences in the sample, 22% were seen once. The material sequenced was blood. These receptors originate from a man aged 65-85 years in good health.

This clonotype was seen a handful of times. The J gene is TRBJ1-2, the V gene TRBV6-6; no clear D. The CDR3 has 15 amino acids. V lost 5 bases to trimming and J lost 0 bases, with 13 bases between them. Germline loops: CDR1 MNHNY, CDR2 SVGAGI (reference sequence). CDR3 DNA sequence: TGTGCCAGCAGTGTCCGGGTGGCTTCTAACTATGGCTACACCTTC. Protein product: CASSVRVASNYGYTF.

This clonotype was picked up a small number of times. This chain connects TRBV5-1 to TRBJ2-1; tentatively, D is TRBD1 or TRBD2 (5 bases each). Germline CDR1 reads SGHRS; CDR2 reads YFSETQ. This CDR3 has 17 amino acids. The ends were cut back, 3 bases at V and 0 bases at J, with 16 bases in the middle. The CDR3 nucleotides read TGCGCCAGCAGCTCGGGGCCCCAGGGAAGCTCCTACAATGAGCAGTTCTTC. The encoded protein is CASSSGPQGSSYNEQFF.

This chain links TRBV10-3 with TRBJ2-3; TRBD1 matches 12 bases. The CDR3 is made up of 17 amino acids. The germline V gene encodes CDR1 ENHRY and CDR2 SYGVKD. J gave up 5 bases and V 4 bases, and 10 bases lay outside the gene matches. The CDR3 DNA is TGTGCCATCAGTGCTTCCGGGACAGGGGGCATAATAGATACGCAGTATTTT. It specifies CAISASGTGGIIDTQYF.

This clonotype was detected a few times. The chain has TRBV20-1 and TRBJ2-7, with 7 nucleotides matching TRBD2. This CDR3 contains 13 residues. The germline V gene encodes CDR1 DFQATT and CDR2 SNEGSKA (reference sequence). CDR3 DNA: TGCAGCCGGAGGCGGGAGTTGTCCTACGAGCAGTACGTC. It yields the protein CSRRRELSYEQYV.

This chain joins TRBV10-3 and TRBJ2-3; 10 bases map to TRBD2. Per germline, CDR1 ENHRY and CDR2 SYGVKD. The CDR3 is 16 residues long. Trimming at V came to 7 bases and at J to 2 bases, leaving 9 bases not matched to a gene. CDR3 sequence (DNA): TGTGCCATCAATTCAGGACTAGCGGTAACCACAGATACGCAGTATTTT. This gives the protein CAINSGLAVTTDTQYF.

This clonotype turned up a few times. The CDR3 protein is CASSRRSGFPDTQYF. CDR3 DNA sequence: TGTGCCAGCAGCCGAAGGTCGGGTTTTCCAGATACGCAGTATTTT. The chain employs TRBV3-1 and TRBJ2-3; no firm D call. V gave up 4 bases and J gave up 4 bases, with 15 bases separating them. The CDR3 consists of 15 residues. In germline, CDR1 is LGHDT, CDR2 YNNKEL (reference sequence).

Ten or more counts support this clonotype. The chain joins TRBV7-8 to TRBJ2-1; 8 bases are a match to TRBD2. The CDR3 is 16 amino acids. Germline trimming cut 3 bases from V and 3 bases from J; bases unmatched to any gene: 7. The germline gives CDR1 SGHVS, CDR2 FQNEAQ. CDR3 DNA: TGTGCCAGCAGCTTGAGTCTAGCGGGCCGCTACAATGAGCAGTTCTTC. Translating gives CASSLSLAGRYNEQFF.

Remarks on this clonotype: No conserved phenylalanine or tryptophan is present at the end of the CDR3, so a read error is the likely explanation. The chain links TRBV3-1 to TRBJ1-2; 7 positions match TRBD1. Germline CDR1 reads LGHDT; CDR2 reads YNNKEL (reference sequence). The CDR3 runs to 13 residues. V dropped 4 bases and J dropped 4; count of bases not matched to a gene: 3. The DNA of the CDR3 is TGTGCCAGCAGCCCTGGGACAGCCTATGGCTACACCCTC. It specifies CASSPGTAYGYTL.

V and J are TRBV5-1 and TRBJ1-2; possible D gene TRBD1, 5 bases. Germline values: CDR1 SGHRS, CDR2 YFSETQ. The CDR3 consists of 16 residues. With 0 bases removed from V and 8 bases from J, the gap between germline ends came to 20 bases. The CDR3 protein is CASSLEDRLSSGGYTF. In DNA form, the CDR3 reads TGCGCCAGCAGCTTGGAAGACAGACTCTCCTCGGGAGGCTACACCTTC.

J is TRBJ2-3 and V is TRBV24-1; no clear D. V shed 5 bases and J shed 2 bases, with 10 bases lying between them. Germline V gives CDR1 KGHDR, CDR2 SFDVKD. There are 14 residues in the CDR3. The CDR3, as DNA: TGTGCCACCAGTGGTGACGGATACACAGATACGCAGTATTTT. Translating gives CATSGDGYTDTQYF.

The sample holds a few counts of this clonotype. This chain joins TRBV5-1 and TRBJ2-5; D may match TRBD1 or TRBD2 (5 bases each). The CDR3 contains 15 residues. The V gene's germline CDR1 is SGHRS and CDR2 YFSETQ. The V end lost 0 bases, the J end lost 4 bases, and 13 bases lay between the germline ends. CDR3 nucleotides: TGCGCCAGCAGCTTGGCCGGGACCCATGGAGAGACCCAGTACTTC. Translation gives CASSLAGTHGETQYF.

The chain combines TRBV29-1 with TRBJ2-3, with 7 bases that match TRBD1. The CDR3 spans 13 residues. The junction had 8 bases not matched to a gene; V was cut back by 7 bases and J by 4 bases. CDR1 is SQVTM and CDR2 is ANQGSEA in the germline V gene. CDR3: CSGETGNADTQYF. CDR3 in DNA: TGCAGCGGAGAGACAGGGAACGCAGATACGCAGTATTTT.

This clonotype was observed many times. V gene TRBV7-2 combines with J gene TRBJ1-4; 8 nucleotides align to TRBD1. CDR3 length: 15 amino acids. Germline CDR1 and CDR2: SGHTA and FQGNSA. V trimming: 4 bases; J trimming: 0 bases; junction bases outside the gene matches: 1. CDR3 sequence (DNA): TGTGCCAGCAGCTCACAGGGGGCAACTAATGAAAAACTGTTTTTT. It is translated as CASSSQGATNEKLFF.

This chain connects TRBV14 to TRBJ2-5; D not resolved. The J call may be in error: the DNA end matches TRBJ2-1 better. CDR3 size: 12 residues. CDR1 is SGHDN and CDR2 is FVKESK in the germline V gene. The CDR3 loop reads CASSQLRYEQFF. In DNA, the CDR3 is TGTGCCAGCAGCCAGCTCAGGTATGAGCAGTTCTTC.